These T cell receptor beta chains were read from a single sample in a study of type 1 regulatory T cells. TCRdb re-derived calls from the reads in MiXCR, one entry per CDR3 protein. The data contain roughly 60,000 distinct CDR3 sequences, around 62% of them seen just once; the ten biggest clones take up 1.5% to 2%. For these receptors, no antigen is known. The sequenced sample was cultured non-Tr1 T cells, either the whole culture or a sorted T cell fraction (not recorded which). These receptors were obtained from a human donor in good health. The CDR3 runs from the conserved cysteine through the conserved F or W. A D gene is named only where the DNA matches it firmly. Clone size, where shown, is once, few, many, or a class for clones that have expanded.

>TRBJ2-1|TRBV20-1|TRBD2|NA
CSARGERDVTYNEQFF
TGCAGTGCTAGAGGGGAGCGGGATGTCACCTACAATGAGCAGTTCTTC
>TRBJ2-1|TRBV5-1|TRBD2|many
CASRVPGGSSYNEQFF
TGCGCCAGCAGAGTCCCCGGGGGGAGCTCCTACAATGAGCAGTTCTTC
>TRBJ2-3|TRBV29-1|TRBD2|NA
CSVIPRVAGGADTQYF
TGCAGCGTGATCCCCCGTGTAGCGGGAGGGGCAGATACGCAGTATTTT
>TRBJ2-2|TRBV2|NA|NA
CASSVLASGELFF
TGTGCCAGTTCCGTCCTAGCCTCCGGGGAGCTGTTTTTT
>TRBJ1-2|TRBV10-3|TRBD1|NA
CAISAGTGEGYGYTF
TGTGCCATCAGTGCCGGGACAGGGGAGGGATATGGCTACACCTTC
>TRBJ2-1|TRBV5-1|TRBD2|NA
CASSPASGNEQFF
TGCGCCAGCAGCCCGGCTAGCGGCAATGAGCAGTTCTTC
>TRBJ2-3|TRBV7-9|NA|NA
CASSWDRAADTQYF
TGTGCCAGCAGCTGGGACCGTGCTGCAGATACGCAGTATTTT
>TRBJ1-2|TRBV18|NA|NA
CASSTTGQGITNYGYTF
TGTGCCAGCTCAACGACAGGACAAGGAATTACTAACTATGGCTACACCTTC
>TRBJ2-3|TRBV6-2/TRBV6-3|NA|NA
CASSYPTEGTDTQYF
TGTGCCAGCAGTTACCCCACGGAAGGCACAGATACGCAGTATTTT
>TRBJ2-4|TRBV24-1|NA|NA
CATSALPGGREPKGDIQYF
TGTGCCACCAGTGCACTCCCCGGAGGGCGGGAACCAAAAGGAGACATTCAGTACTTC
>TRBJ2-1|TRBV9|TRBD1|NA
CASSVEAGTGNNEQFF
TGTGCCAGCAGCGTAGAGGCTGGGACAGGGAACAATGAGCAGTTCTTC
>TRBJ2-1|TRBV12-3/TRBV12-4|NA|few
CASSPARRGLHEQFF
TGTGCCAGCAGCCCCGCTAGACGTGGACTGCATGAGCAGTTCTTC
>TRBJ2-1|TRBV29-1|NA|NA
CSVTDSSYNEQFF
TGCAGCGTTACGGACTCCTCCTACAATGAGCAGTTCTTC
>TRBJ2-7|TRBV5-1|NA|few
CASTIPGSYEQYF
TGCGCCAGCACAATCCCCGGCTCCTACGAGCAGTACTTC
>TRBJ2-7|TRBV6-2/TRBV6-3|TRBD2|NA
CASEPTSGAFEQYF
TGTGCCAGCGAGCCGACTAGCGGAGCCTTCGAGCAGTACTTC
>TRBJ2-5|TRBV5-1|TRBD1|NA
CASSFRGLQETQYF
TGCGCCAGCAGCTTCAGGGGGCTACAAGAGACCCAGTACTTC
>TRBJ2-3|TRBV3-1|NA|NA
CASGSKTDTQYF
TGTGCCAGCGGGAGTAAGACAGATACGCAGTATTTT
>TRBJ2-1|TRBV19|TRBD2|NA
CASSRLADHEQFF
TGTGCCAGTAGTAGGCTAGCGGACCATGAGCAGTTCTTC
>TRBJ1-5|TRBV4-2|NA|once
CASSQMAGLSNQPQHF
TGTGCCAGCAGCCAAATGGCGGGATTGAGCAATCAGCCCCAGCATTTT
>TRBJ2-7|TRBV2|TRBD2|NA
CASMGSGTYEQYF
TGTGCCAGCATGGGTAGCGGGACCTACGAGCAGTACTTC
>TRBJ2-3|TRBV29-1|TRBD2|NA
CSVGGLAATSTDTQYF
TGCAGCGTTGGAGGACTAGCGGCAACTAGCACAGATACGCAGTATTTT
>TRBJ1-1|TRBV29-1|NA|NA
CSVDGRKGEAFF
TGCAGCGTTGACGGCAGGAAGGGGGAAGCTTTCTTT
>TRBJ2-1|TRBV3-1|TRBD2|NA
CATSWAGGRNEQFF
TGTGCCACGAGCTGGGCGGGAGGAAGGAATGAGCAGTTCTTC
>TRBJ2-7|TRBV20-1|TRBD2|once
CSASGTSGRGLYEQYF
TGCAGTGCTAGTGGGACTAGCGGGAGAGGCCTCTACGAGCAGTACTTC
>TRBJ1-4|TRBV20-1|NA|NA
CRAGQLNEKLFF
TGCAGAGCAGGACAGCTTAATGAAAAACTGTTTTTT
>TRBJ2-1|TRBV10-3|TRBD1|NA
CATTGQTPYNEQFF
TGTGCCACGACGGGACAGACCCCTTACAATGAGCAGTTCTTC
>TRBJ2-5|TRBV12-3/TRBV12-4|NA|NA
CASRPGVGTQYF
TGTGCCAGCCGTCCGGGGGTGGGGACCCAGTACTTC
>TRBJ2-1|TRBV9|NA|NA
CASSVKVGQHNNEQFF
TGTGCCAGCAGCGTAAAGGTCGGACAGCATAACAATGAGCAGTTCTTC
>TRBJ2-1|TRBV4-2|NA|NA
CASSQERRAGSNEQFF
TGTGCCAGCAGCCAAGAAAGGCGAGCTGGGAGCAATGAGCAGTTCTTC
>TRBJ1-2|TRBV11-2|NA|NA
CASSFGVDGYTF
TGTGCCAGCAGCTTCGGAGTTGATGGCTACACCTTC
>TRBJ2-7|TRBV6-6|NA|NA
CASSRSGEGGSYEQYF
TGTGCCAGCAGCCGGAGTGGCGAGGGGGGCTCCTACGAGCAGTACTTC
>TRBJ2-7|TRBV5-1|NA|NA
CASMRLQGRKASSYEQYF
TGCGCCAGCATGCGTCTCCAGGGGCGCAAAGCATCCTCCTACGAGCAGTACTTC
>TRBJ2-1|TRBV5-1|TRBD2|NA
CASSWASGSWEQFF
TGCGCCAGCAGCTGGGCTAGCGGGAGTTGGGAGCAGTTCTTC
>TRBJ2-3|TRBV7-3|NA|NA
CASSPTTRDTQYF
TGTGCCAGCAGCCCCACTACTAGGGATACGCAGTATTTT
>TRBJ2-6|TRBV11-2|NA|NA
CASSILTGANVLTF
TGTGCCAGCAGCATACTGACAGGGGCCAACGTCCTGACTTTC
>TRBJ2-6|TRBV7-9|NA|NA
CASSLGAFRSSGANVLTF
TGTGCCAGCAGCTTAGGGGCGTTCCGGTCCTCTGGGGCCAACGTCCTGACTTTC
>TRBJ2-3|TRBV7-9|NA|NA
CASSLDGAGTDTQYF
TGTGCCAGCAGCTTAGATGGGGCCGGCACAGATACGCAGTATTTT
>TRBJ1-1|TRBV5-1|NA|NA
CASSLEGRTNTEAFF
TGCGCCAGCAGCTTGGAAGGGCGGACCAACACTGAAGCTTTCTTT
>TRBJ1-1|TRBV28|NA|NA
CASSFRGRGSTEAFF
TGTGCCAGCAGTTTCAGAGGGAGGGGGTCGACTGAAGCTTTCTTT
>TRBJ1-2|TRBV7-2|NA|NA
CASGEERLYGYTF
TGTGCCAGCGGGGAGGAGCGGCTCTATGGCTACACCTTC
>TRBJ2-3|TRBV7-3|NA|NA
CASSTGSNTQYF
TGTGCCAGCAGCACGGGGTCCAATACGCAGTATTTT